The 6 T cell receptor beta chains in this list originate from one sample, sequenced in a study of cytomegalovirus exposure and HLA in healthy donors. The PCR was carried out with 60 Vbeta primers and 13 Jbeta primers. The data were produced by immunoSEQ multiplex PCR, yet TCRdb's version contains in-frame clones alone and is incomplete. The sample has approximately 170,000 clones, about 85% seen once. Input material: PBMCs. The receptors were gathered from a boy aged 2 to 9 in good health and CMV-seronegative.

This sequence joins TRBV10-3 and TRBJ1-1; 8 bases are shared with TRBD1. Germline loops: CDR1 ENHRY, CDR2 SYGVKD. V lost 3 bases and J lost 5; bases outside the gene matches: 11. This CDR3 comprises 16 residues. The CDR3 bases are TGTGCCATCAGTGACTCGACAGGGGCGTCGGAGACTGAAGCTTTCTTT. Protein sequence: CAISDSTGASETEAFF.

The chain uses TRBV5-6 and TRBJ1-1, with a tentative D call TRBD1 (5 bases). Germline V lookup: CDR1 SGHDT, CDR2 YYEEEE. The CDR3 is 16 residues long. Trimming took 0 bases from V and 0 from J, leaving 12 bases between them. As DNA, the CDR3 is TGTGCCAGCAGCTTGGCGGGTCGGGGGATGAACACTGAAGCTTTCTTT. Residues: CASSLAGRGMNTEAFF. The whole variable domain, filled in from reference TRBV5-6 and TRBJ1-1, reads DAGVTQSPTHLIKTRGQQVTLRCSPKSGHDTVSWYQQALGQGPQFIFQYYEEEERQRGNFPDRFSGHQFPNYSSELNVNALLLGDSALYLCASSLAGRGMNTEAFFGQGTRLTVV.

This chain joins TRBV19 and TRBJ2-7, with TRBD1 as a possible D gene (6 bases). V lost 3 bases and J lost 10, with 13 bases in between. The CDR3 runs 12 residues. The germline V gene encodes CDR1 LNHDA and CDR2 SQIVND (reference sequence). The CDR3 coding sequence is TGTGCCAGTAGTATGGGGCAGGGGCCTCAGTACGTC. This gives the protein CASSMGQGPQYV.

V gene TRBV10-3 combines with J gene TRBJ1-1; D perhaps matches TRBD1 (5 bases). Per the germline V gene, CDR1 is ENHRY and CDR2 is SYGVKD. Deletions cut 9 bases from V and 4 bases from J, with 27 bases between. The CDR3 loop spans 17 amino acids. CDR3 protein: CAISAGTILLEGTEAFF. The CDR3 bases are TGTGCCATTTCCGCCGGGACTATACTTTTGGAGGGCACTGAAGCTTTCTTT.

The gene calls are TRBV7-2 and TRBJ2-5; D perhaps matches TRBD2 (6 bases). The CDR3 is 17 residues long. Germline lookup yields CDR1 SGHTA and CDR2 FQGNSA. The V and J ends lost 1 base and 5 bases respectively, with 20 bases between them. The CDR3 nucleotides are TGTGCCAGCAGCTTAGGTGGGGACTCTACGCCGTGGGAGACCCAGTACTTC. Its protein product is CASSLGGDSTPWETQYF.

The chain has TRBV27 and TRBJ2-3, with 7 nucleotides matching TRBD2. V shed 4 bases, J shed 4 bases, and the junction held 11 bases outside the gene matches. This CDR3 is built from 16 residues. CDR1 MNHEY and CDR2 SMNVEV come from the germline V gene (reference sequence). This CDR3 reads CASSSPWTREADTQYF. The CDR3 coding sequence is TGTGCCAGCAGTTCTCCTTGGACTAGAGAAGCAGATACGCAGTATTTT.